This TCR beta chain derives from a study of blood T cell repertoires in COVID-19. Turning to the study itself: Acute-phase and convalescent COVID-19 samples originated in the United States, Italy and Spain. Nucleic acid was either cDNA or gDNA, and it came from T cells, B-cell-depleted T cells, or PBMCs.

Original data processing: Counts of nucleated cells, estimated from reference gene primer amplification, were obtained. Data came from immunoSEQ multiplex PCR; TCRdb stores just in-frame clones and leaves some out. V and J calls and clone size are those listed in that table; D and trimming were worked out from the DNA. The sample consists of approximately 140,000 clones, more than 75% of them appearing once. Sequencing input: peripheral blood. The source is a man of 80 years or more with acute or convalescent COVID-19.

CDR3 in amino acids: CASGRQAEFF. CDR3 nucleotide sequence: TGTGCCAGCGGAAGACAGGCGGAGTTCTTC. J is TRBJ2-1 and V is TRBV28; possibly TRBD1 for D (6 bases). The CDR3 spans 10 residues. Per germline, CDR1 MDHEN and CDR2 SYDVKM. V gave up 8 bases and J gave up 14 bases, with 13 bases separating them. The whole variable domain, filled in from reference TRBV28 and TRBJ2-1, reads DVKVTQSSRYLVKRTGEKVFLECVQDMDHENMFWYRQDPGLGLRLIYFSYDVKMKEKGDIPEGYSVSREKKERFSLILESASTNQTSMYLCASGRQAEFFGPGTRLTVL.